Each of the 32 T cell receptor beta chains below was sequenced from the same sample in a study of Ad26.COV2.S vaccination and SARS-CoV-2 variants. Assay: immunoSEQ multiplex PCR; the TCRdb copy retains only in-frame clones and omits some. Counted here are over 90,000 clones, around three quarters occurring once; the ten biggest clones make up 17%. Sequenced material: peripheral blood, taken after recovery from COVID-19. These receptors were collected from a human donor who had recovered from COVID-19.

CDR3 sequence (DNA): TGCGCCAGCAGCCGTGAGACAGGGAACTATGGCTACACCTTC. Its protein product is CASSRETGNYGYTF. The chain carries TRBV4-3 and TRBJ1-2; 7 bases map to TRBD1. Germline CDR1 and CDR2: LGHNA and YSLEER. This CDR3 spans 14 amino acids. J lost 2 bases, V lost 4 bases, and 4 bases had no gene match.

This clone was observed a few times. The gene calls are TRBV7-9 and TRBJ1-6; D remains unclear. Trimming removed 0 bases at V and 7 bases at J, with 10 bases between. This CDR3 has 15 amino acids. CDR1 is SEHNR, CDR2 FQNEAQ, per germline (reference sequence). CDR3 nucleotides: TGTGCCAGCAGCTTAGCGAGCGGGGAGAATTCACCCCTCCACTTT. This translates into CASSLASGENSPLHF.

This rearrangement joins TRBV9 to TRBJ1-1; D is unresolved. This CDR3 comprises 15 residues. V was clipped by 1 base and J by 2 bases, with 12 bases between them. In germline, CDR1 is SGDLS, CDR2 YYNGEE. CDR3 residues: CASSVSTDFNTEAFF. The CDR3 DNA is TGTGCCAGCAGCGTATCTACAGATTTCAACACTGAAGCTTTCTTT.

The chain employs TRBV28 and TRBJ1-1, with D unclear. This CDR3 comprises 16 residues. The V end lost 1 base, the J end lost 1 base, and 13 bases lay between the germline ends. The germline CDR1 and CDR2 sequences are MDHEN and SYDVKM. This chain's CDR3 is CASSLSPFEPNTEAFF. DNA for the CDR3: TGTGCCAGCAGTTTATCCCCGTTCGAGCCGAACACTGAAGCTTTCTTT.

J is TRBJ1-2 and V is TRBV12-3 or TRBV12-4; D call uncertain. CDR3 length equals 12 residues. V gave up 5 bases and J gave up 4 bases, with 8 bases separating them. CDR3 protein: CASSRAGYGYTF. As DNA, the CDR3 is TGTGCCAGCAGTAGGGCGGGCTATGGCTACACCTTC.

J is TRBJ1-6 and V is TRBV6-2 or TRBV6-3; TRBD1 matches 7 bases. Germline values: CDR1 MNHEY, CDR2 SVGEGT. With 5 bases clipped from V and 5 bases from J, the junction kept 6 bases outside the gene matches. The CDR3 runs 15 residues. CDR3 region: CASSRGQVDNSPLHF. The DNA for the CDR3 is TGTGCCAGCAGTCGCGGACAGGTAGATAATTCACCCCTCCACTTT.

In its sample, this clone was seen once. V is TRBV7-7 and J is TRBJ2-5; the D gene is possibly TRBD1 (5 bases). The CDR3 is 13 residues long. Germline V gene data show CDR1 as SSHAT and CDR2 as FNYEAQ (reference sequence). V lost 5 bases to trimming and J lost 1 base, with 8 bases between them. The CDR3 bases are TGTGCCAGCAGCAGAGACAGCCAAGAGACCCAGTACTTC. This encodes CASSRDSQETQYF.

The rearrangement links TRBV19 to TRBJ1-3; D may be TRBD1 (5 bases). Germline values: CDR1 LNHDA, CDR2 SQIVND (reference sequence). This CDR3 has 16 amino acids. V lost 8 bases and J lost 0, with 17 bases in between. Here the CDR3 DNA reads TGTGCCAGTGGGGCCGGCTTCGGGGCCTCTGGAAACACCATATATTTT. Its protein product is CASGAGFGASGNTIYF.

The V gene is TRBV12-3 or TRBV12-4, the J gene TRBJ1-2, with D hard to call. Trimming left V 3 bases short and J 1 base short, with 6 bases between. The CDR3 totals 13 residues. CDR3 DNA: TGTGCCAGCAGTTTGGGCGATAACTATGGCTACACCTTC. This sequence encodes CASSLGDNYGYTF.

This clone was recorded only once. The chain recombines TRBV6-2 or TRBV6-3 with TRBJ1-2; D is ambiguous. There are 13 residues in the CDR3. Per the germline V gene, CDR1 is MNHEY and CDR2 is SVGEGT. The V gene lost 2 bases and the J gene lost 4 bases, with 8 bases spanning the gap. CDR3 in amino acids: CASSYGSLYGYTF. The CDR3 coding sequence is TGTGCCAGCAGTTACGGCAGCCTCTATGGCTACACCTTC.

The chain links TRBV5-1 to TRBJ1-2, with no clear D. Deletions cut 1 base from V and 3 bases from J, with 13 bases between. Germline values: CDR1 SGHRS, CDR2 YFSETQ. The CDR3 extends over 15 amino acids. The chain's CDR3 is CASSLMAGQDYGYTF. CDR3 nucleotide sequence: TGCGCCAGCAGCTTGATGGCAGGCCAGGACTATGGCTACACCTTC.

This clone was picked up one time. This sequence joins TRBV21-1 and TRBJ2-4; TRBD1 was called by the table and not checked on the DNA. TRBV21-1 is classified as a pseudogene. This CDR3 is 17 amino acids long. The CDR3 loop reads CASSRRQQGIAKNIQYF. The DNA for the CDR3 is TGTGCCAGCAGCAGAAGGCAACAGGGAATAGCCAAAAACATTCAGTACTTC.

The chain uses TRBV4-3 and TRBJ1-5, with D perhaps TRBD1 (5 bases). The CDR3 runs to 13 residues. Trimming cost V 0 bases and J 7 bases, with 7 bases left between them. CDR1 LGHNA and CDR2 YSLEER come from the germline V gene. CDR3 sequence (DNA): TGCGCCAGCAGCCAAGATCGGGACCAGCCCCAGCATTTT. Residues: CASSQDRDQPQHF.

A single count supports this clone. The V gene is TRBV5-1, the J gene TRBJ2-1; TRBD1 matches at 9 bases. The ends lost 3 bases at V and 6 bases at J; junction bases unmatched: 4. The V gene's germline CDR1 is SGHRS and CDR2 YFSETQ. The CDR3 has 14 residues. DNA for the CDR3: TGCGCCAGCAGCTGGACAGGGGCCCCCAATGAGCAGTTCTTC. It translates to CASSWTGAPNEQFF.

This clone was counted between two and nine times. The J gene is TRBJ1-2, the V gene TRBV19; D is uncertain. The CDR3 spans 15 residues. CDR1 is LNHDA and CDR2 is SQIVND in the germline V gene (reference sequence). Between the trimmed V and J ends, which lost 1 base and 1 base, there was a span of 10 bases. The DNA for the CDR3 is TGTGCCAGTAGTATAGGTGGTGCGGATAACTATGGCTACACCTTC. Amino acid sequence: CASSIGGADNYGYTF.

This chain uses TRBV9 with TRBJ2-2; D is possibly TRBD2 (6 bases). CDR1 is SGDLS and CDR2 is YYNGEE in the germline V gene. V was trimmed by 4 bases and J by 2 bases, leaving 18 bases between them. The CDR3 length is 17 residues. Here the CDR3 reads CASSLPGTSVNTGELFF. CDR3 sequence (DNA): TGTGCCAGCAGCCTCCCCGGGACTTCCGTTAACACCGGGGAGCTGTTTTTT.

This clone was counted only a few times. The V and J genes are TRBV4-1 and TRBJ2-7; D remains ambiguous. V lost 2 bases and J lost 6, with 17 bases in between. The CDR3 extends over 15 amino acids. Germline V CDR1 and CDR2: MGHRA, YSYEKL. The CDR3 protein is CASSQQTFPVSEQYF. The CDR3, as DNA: TGCGCCAGCAGCCAACAGACGTTCCCAGTCTCCGAGCAGTACTTC.

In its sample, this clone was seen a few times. Written as DNA, the CDR3 is TGTGCCAGCAGCGCGCTTCAGCTGAGCTCCTACGAGCAGTACTTC. Translating gives CASSALQLSSYEQYF. This chain links TRBV11-2 with TRBJ2-7; unclear D gene. The CDR3 consists of 15 residues. The V gene lost 5 bases and the J gene lost 0 bases, with 14 bases spanning the gap. Germline assignment: CDR1 SGHAT and CDR2 FQNNGV. The whole variable domain, remainder taken from reference TRBV11-2 and TRBJ2-7, is EAGVAQSPRYKIIEKRQSVAFWCNPISGHATLYWYQQILGQGPKLLIQFQNNGVVDDSQLPKDRFSAERLKGVDSTLKIQPAKLEDSAVYLCASSALQLSSYEQYFGPGTRLTVT.

The DNA of the CDR3 is TGTGCCAGCAGTTACTCCCCCCAAAGGGACTCTGGGGCCAACGTCCTGACTTTC. Its protein product is CASSYSPQRDSGANVLTF. The chain carries TRBV6-2 or TRBV6-3 and TRBJ2-6; no firm D call. CDR1 MNHEY and CDR2 SVGEGT come from the germline V gene. V lost 0 bases and J lost 0, with 12 bases in between. This CDR3 is built from 18 residues.

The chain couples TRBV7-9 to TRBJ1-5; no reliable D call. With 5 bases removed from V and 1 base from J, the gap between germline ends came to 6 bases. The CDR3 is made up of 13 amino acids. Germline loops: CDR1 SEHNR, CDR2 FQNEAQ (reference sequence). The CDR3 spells CASSQDSNQPQHF. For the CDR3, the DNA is TGTGCCAGCAGCCAGGACAGCAATCAGCCCCAGCATTTT.

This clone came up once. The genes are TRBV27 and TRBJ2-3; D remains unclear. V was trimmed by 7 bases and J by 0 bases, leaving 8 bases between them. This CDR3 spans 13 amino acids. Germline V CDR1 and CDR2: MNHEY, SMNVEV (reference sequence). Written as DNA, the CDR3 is TGTGCCAGCAACCCCTTGAGCACAGATACGCAGTATTTT. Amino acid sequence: CASNPLSTDTQYF.

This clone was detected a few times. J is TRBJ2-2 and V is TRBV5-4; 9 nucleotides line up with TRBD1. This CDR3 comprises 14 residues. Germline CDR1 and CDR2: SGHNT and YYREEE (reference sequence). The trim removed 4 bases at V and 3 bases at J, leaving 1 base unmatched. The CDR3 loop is CASSGDRDTGELFF. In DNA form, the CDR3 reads TGTGCCAGCAGCGGGGACAGGGACACCGGGGAGCTGTTTTTT. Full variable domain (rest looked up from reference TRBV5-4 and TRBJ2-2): ETGVTQSPTHLIKTRGQQVTLRCSSQSGHNTVSWYQQALGQGPQFIFQYYREEENGRGNFPPRFSGLQFPNYSSELNVNALELDDSALYLCASSGDRDTGELFFGEGSRLTVL.

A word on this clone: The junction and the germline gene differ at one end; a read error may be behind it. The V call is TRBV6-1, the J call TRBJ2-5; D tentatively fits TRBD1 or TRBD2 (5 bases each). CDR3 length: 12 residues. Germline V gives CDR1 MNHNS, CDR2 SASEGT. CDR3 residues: CASSERIGAGNF. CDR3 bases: TGTGCCAGCAGTGAAAGGATTGGGGCCGGGAACTTC.

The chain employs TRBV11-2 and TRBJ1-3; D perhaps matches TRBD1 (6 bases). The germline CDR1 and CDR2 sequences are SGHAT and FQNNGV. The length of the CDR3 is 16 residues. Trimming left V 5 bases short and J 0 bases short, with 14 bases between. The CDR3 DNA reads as TGTGCCAGCAGCCTCGGGGGGGCCCTCTCTGGAAACACCATATATTTT. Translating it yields CASSLGGALSGNTIYF.

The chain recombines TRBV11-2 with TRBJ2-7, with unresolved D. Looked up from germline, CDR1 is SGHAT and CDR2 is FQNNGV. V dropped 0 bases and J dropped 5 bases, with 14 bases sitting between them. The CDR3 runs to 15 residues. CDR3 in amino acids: CASSLEGFSGNEQYF. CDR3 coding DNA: TGTGCCAGCAGCTTAGAGGGGTTTAGTGGGAACGAGCAGTACTTC.

Here the CDR3 reads CASSLGWASGEFTDTQYF. The CDR3 nucleotides read TGTGCCAGCAGCTTAGGGTGGGCTAGCGGGGAGTTCACAGATACGCAGTATTTT. The chain employs TRBV11-2 and TRBJ2-3, with 9 bases aligning to TRBD2. Losses at the gene ends were 1 base for V and 2 bases for J; bases not matched to a gene: 10. Germline V lookup: CDR1 SGHAT, CDR2 FQNNGV. The CDR3 consists of 18 residues.

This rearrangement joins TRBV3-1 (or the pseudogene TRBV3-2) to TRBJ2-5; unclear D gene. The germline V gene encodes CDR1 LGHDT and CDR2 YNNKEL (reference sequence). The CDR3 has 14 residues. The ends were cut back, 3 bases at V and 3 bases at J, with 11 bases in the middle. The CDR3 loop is CASSQGTAKETQYF. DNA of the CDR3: TGTGCCAGCAGCCAGGGTACGGCCAAAGAGACCCAGTACTTC.

The CDR3 sequence is CASSYGQSGEQYF. CDR3 DNA sequence: TGTGCCAGCAGCTACGGGCAGTCGGGCGAGCAGTACTTC. The rearrangement uses TRBV5-4 and TRBJ2-7; unclear D gene. The CDR3 consists of 13 residues. V was cut by 3 bases and J by 6 bases, with 13 bases left in between. In germline, CDR1 is SGHNT, CDR2 YYREEE (reference sequence).

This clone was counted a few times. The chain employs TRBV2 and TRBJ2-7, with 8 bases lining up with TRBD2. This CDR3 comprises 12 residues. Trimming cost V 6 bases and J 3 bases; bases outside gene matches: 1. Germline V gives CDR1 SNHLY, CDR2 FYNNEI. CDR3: CASSREGYEQYF. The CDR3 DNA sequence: TGTGCCAGCAGCCGGGAGGGCTACGAGCAGTACTTC.

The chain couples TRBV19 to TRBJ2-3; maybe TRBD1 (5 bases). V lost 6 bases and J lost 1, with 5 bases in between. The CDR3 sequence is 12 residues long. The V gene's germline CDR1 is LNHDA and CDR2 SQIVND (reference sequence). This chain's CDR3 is CASRTGTDTQYF. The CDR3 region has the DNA TGTGCCAGTAGGACAGGCACAGATACGCAGTATTTT.

The chain's CDR3 is CATSENFGQGESGELFF. The CDR3 DNA reads as TGTGCCACCAGTGAAAACTTTGGACAGGGGGAGTCCGGGGAGCTGTTTTTT. The chain has TRBV24-1 and TRBJ2-2, with TRBD1 matching over 10 bases. The germline gives CDR1 KGHDR, CDR2 SFDVKD. The CDR3 runs 17 residues. Losses at the gene ends were 4 bases for V and 6 bases for J; bases not matched to a gene: 10.

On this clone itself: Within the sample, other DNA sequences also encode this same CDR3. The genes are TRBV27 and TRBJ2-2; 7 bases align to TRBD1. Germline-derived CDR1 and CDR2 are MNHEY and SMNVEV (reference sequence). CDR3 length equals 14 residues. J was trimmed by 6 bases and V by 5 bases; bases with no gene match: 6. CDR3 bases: TGTGCCAGCAGTCTGCGACAGGGTTCCGGGGAGCTGTTTTTT. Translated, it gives CASSLRQGSGELFF.